This TCR beta chain was identified during a study of Ad26.COV2.S vaccination and SARS-CoV-2 variants. Treatment denoted: roughly 20 received Ad26.COV2.S at low or high dose, single or two shots; about 5 received placebo; per-sample allocation not given. All samples were drawn on day 63, counting from the first vaccine or placebo injection. Germline V lookup: CDR1 MNHNS, CDR2 SASEGT. V was trimmed by 3 bases and J by 4 bases, leaving 18 bases between them. There are 16 residues in the CDR3. The assay was immunoSEQ multiplex PCR, and TCRdb's table has in-frame clones only and misses some. The sample carries some 460,000 clones, 80% to 90% recorded once.

The material was peripheral blood, obtained in a trial of Ad26.COV2.S vaccine versus placebo. This TCR was sampled from a person between 18 and 60 years old who received the Ad26.COV2.S COVID-19 vaccine or a placebo. The J gene is TRBJ1-2, the V gene TRBV6-1; unclear D gene. CDR3 in amino acids: CASSDEPSTRRYGYTF. The CDR3 DNA reads as TGTGCCAGCAGTGACGAGCCCTCGACGAGACGCTATGGCTACACCTTC.